This T cell receptor (beta chain) stems from a study of shared clonotypes between healthy human individuals (TCRdb year 2020). Regarding the study in general: The cohort comprised a couple of women and a few men aged 18 to 49 years. Different laboratories and diverse techniques were used to prepare libraries and sequence TCR repertoires, to increase sequencing depth and limit assay-specific biases. The study deeply sequenced blood TCR repertoires of several healthy adults to estimate repertoire size and the extent of clonotype sharing between individuals. Leukapheresis yielded between about 0.85 and 10 billion PBMCs per donor. For each donor, CD4 naive and CD4 memory were each given three plates, CD8 naive was given two plates, and CD8 memory was given one plate.

V trim: 5 bases; J trim: 3 bases; unmatched bases: 5. Taken from cysteine to phenylalanine, the CDR3 has 14 residues. Kept here is only the CDR3 DNA, which spans 42 bases and is read in frame from base 1. Sequences SGHAT (CDR1) and FQNNGV (CDR2) are obtained from the germline V gene. Overall study outcomes, separate from this receptor: Because the study included only a small number of donors, the genetic and exposure-history diversity represented was limited. Compared with non-shared clonotypes, clonotypes shared by all four sorted-subset donors had higher generation probabilities. Pairwise subsampling led to the expectation that sequencing depth would affect the degree of clonotype sharing among donors. Sampling was limited to blood, and TCR repertoires in tissue likely differ from TCR repertoires in blood. Rarefaction of sorted-subset datasets indicated incomplete sequencing despite the large sequencing depth. Naive subsets generally had larger estimated clonotype richness than memory subsets. When several donors were compared, the shared fraction of clonotypes was roughly 4.8% for naive CD4, more than 3% for naive CD8, 2.3% for memory CD4, and less than 0.5% for memory CD8.

With regard to this clone: Its antigen is unknown. No much larger clone exists at a distance of one base, and base qualities are not known.

The donors were healthy, HIV-negative adults with no recently reported acute infections or vaccinations. All donors were Caucasian adults living in Nashville, Tennessee, USA. CD4+ T cells were enriched by magnetic negative selection; naive cells were then positively selected on CD45RA, and the negative fraction formed the memory subset. After blood collection by leukapheresis, PBMCs were isolated using Ficoll-Histopaque density gradient centrifugation and then cryopreserved in the vapor phase of liquid nitrogen. Analytical flow cytometry was used to check the purity and quantity of every magnetically sorted T cell population. From each sorted fraction, genomic DNA was isolated and quantified by UV absorbance on a Nanodrop 2000c. Using the deep immunoSEQ assay, multiplex PCR amplified TCR CDR3 regions from genomic DNA. Extracted genomic DNA from each cell subset was distributed evenly across all wells of several immunoSEQ 96-well plates, and each plate was treated as a replicate. Each replicate PCR for sorted subsets received roughly 0.2 ug genomic DNA, equal to 28,000 or so T cell genomes. The purified libraries were quantified using a Qubit 3.0 fluorometer, sized with a Bioanalyzer 2100, and then quantified again using the KAPA Library Quantification kit. Every immunoSEQ 96-well plate was sequenced on a dedicated single-read 150-cycle Illumina NextSeq 550 flow cell. The authors' analysis ran thus. Because the immunoSEQ output held only junctional sequences and lacked quality scores, the filtering could not match the filtering applied to full-length reads. To assign V/J genes and CDR3, sequences were annotated against IMGT germline references using PyIR, a Python wrapper for IgBLAST v1.9. Reads were filtered out if the reads had weak V/J assignments (E-value above 1e-6), no CDR3, stop codons, out-of-frame junctions, or ambiguous translated residues. V3J clonotypes were defined as sequences sharing the same inferred V gene, J gene, and CDR3 amino acid sequence. To compute the percentage overlap between repertoires, the number of shared unique clonotypes was divided by the size of the smaller repertoire. Repertoire richness was assessed with RTK rarefaction, the Chao1 estimator, and Recon v2.1 estimates of unobserved clonotypes. Generation probabilities were computed with OLGA for all TCRbeta clonotypes obtained by the gDNA method from several donors. TCRdb mirrors the immuneACCESS table, restricted to in-frame sequences. Some clones are absent from its copies; in checked studies, under half trace to an unresolved V gene, and the reason for the others is unknown. D and trimming come from the DNA, and the V and J calls and clone size come from that table. This sample has 950,000 to 1,100,000 clones in its table, and 60% to 80% of those were observed once. The top ten hold roughly 1.5% of the sample.

The rearrangement combines TRBV11-2 with TRBJ2-5, with 8 bases aligning to TRBD1. This TCR derives from a man between 18 and 29 years old in good health. Material: memory CD4+ T cells sorted from blood. The sample's cell subset or site label, decoded: CD45RA-negative fraction. The bases read TGTGCCAGCAGCCCTGGGACAGGCAAAGAGACCCAGTACTTC. Translated, this gives CASSPGTGKETQYF.